The 7 T cell receptor beta chains listed next were all sequenced from one sample in a study of T cell responses to AZD1222 COVID-19 vaccine. Assay: immunoSEQ multiplex PCR; the TCRdb copy retains only in-frame clones and omits some. Altogether about 83,000 clones are present, more than 75% being singletons, with the ten largest covering roughly 4.3%. This specimen consisted of peripheral blood, obtained on day 0 of MenACWY control vaccination. The receptors stem from an adult in good health.

The chain links TRBV4-3 to TRBJ2-7; TRBD1 matches at 8 bases. The length of the CDR3 is 14 residues. Germline V gives CDR1 LGHNA, CDR2 YSLEER. The ends lost 4 bases at V and 4 bases at J; junction bases unmatched: 6. DNA for the CDR3: TGCGCCAGCAGCCTTGGACAGGGAGGATACGAGCAGTACTTC. This translates into CASSLGQGGYEQYF.

This chain connects TRBV19 to TRBJ2-5; D is possibly TRBD1 (5 bases). CDR3 length: 14 residues. Looked up from germline, CDR1 is LNHDA and CDR2 is SQIVND (reference sequence). Trimming stripped 5 bases from V and 3 bases from J, with 13 bases between. The CDR3 loop is CASSFGAHKETQYF. CDR3 in DNA: TGTGCCAGTAGTTTTGGGGCCCATAAAGAGACCCAGTACTTC.

J is TRBJ1-2 and V is TRBV28; 7 bases match TRBD1. CDR3 length equals 14 residues. V was pared by 3 bases and J by 9 bases, with 10 bases of the junction left unmatched. The germline V gene encodes CDR1 MDHEN and CDR2 SYDVKM. CDR3 DNA: TGTGCCAGCAGTTTGACAGGGCAGATGGTTAGCTACACCTTC. Residues: CASSLTGQMVSYTF.

The J gene is TRBJ2-7, the V gene TRBV7-8; the D is unclear. This CDR3 spans 14 amino acids. V was clipped by 1 base and J by 1 base, with 8 bases between them. CDR1 SGHVS and CDR2 FQNEAQ come from the germline V gene. The CDR3 loop reads CASSLVGGSYEQYF. The CDR3 region has the DNA TGTGCCAGCAGCTTAGTGGGCGGATCCTACGAGCAGTACTTC.

The V gene is TRBV7-9, the J gene TRBJ1-4; 8 bases are a match to TRBD1. The CDR3 sequence is 19 residues long. Germline assignment: CDR1 SEHNR and CDR2 FQNEAQ (reference sequence). The V segment lost 5 bases and the J segment 3 bases; nucleotides outside the gene matches: 17. The CDR3 nucleotides read TGTGCCAGCAGCCCTACACAATTCAGGGGGCGCCGAGCTAATGAAAAACTGTTTTTT. Protein product: CASSPTQFRGRRANEKLFF.

This chain joins TRBV5-6 and TRBJ1-6; tentative D call: TRBD1 (5 bases). This CDR3 has 15 residues. Trimming removed 1 base from V and 10 bases from J, with 15 bases in between. Germline V gene lookup returns CDR1 SGHDT and CDR2 YYEEEE. Written as DNA, the CDR3 is TGTGCCAGCAGCTTGTTGTCAGGGATAAGATCACCCCTCCACTTT. Translating it yields CASSLLSGIRSPLHF.

This clone was observed once. The genes are TRBV7-2 and TRBJ2-1; tentatively, D is TRBD2 (6 bases). The germline V and J ends were trimmed by 5 bases and 6 bases, with 14 bases remaining between them. The CDR3 loop spans 14 amino acids. CDR1 SGHTA and CDR2 FQGNSA come from the germline V gene. CDR3 bases: TGTGCCAGCAGCCAAGGGACTGAGGGCAATGAGCAGTTCTTC. It yields the protein CASSQGTEGNEQFF.